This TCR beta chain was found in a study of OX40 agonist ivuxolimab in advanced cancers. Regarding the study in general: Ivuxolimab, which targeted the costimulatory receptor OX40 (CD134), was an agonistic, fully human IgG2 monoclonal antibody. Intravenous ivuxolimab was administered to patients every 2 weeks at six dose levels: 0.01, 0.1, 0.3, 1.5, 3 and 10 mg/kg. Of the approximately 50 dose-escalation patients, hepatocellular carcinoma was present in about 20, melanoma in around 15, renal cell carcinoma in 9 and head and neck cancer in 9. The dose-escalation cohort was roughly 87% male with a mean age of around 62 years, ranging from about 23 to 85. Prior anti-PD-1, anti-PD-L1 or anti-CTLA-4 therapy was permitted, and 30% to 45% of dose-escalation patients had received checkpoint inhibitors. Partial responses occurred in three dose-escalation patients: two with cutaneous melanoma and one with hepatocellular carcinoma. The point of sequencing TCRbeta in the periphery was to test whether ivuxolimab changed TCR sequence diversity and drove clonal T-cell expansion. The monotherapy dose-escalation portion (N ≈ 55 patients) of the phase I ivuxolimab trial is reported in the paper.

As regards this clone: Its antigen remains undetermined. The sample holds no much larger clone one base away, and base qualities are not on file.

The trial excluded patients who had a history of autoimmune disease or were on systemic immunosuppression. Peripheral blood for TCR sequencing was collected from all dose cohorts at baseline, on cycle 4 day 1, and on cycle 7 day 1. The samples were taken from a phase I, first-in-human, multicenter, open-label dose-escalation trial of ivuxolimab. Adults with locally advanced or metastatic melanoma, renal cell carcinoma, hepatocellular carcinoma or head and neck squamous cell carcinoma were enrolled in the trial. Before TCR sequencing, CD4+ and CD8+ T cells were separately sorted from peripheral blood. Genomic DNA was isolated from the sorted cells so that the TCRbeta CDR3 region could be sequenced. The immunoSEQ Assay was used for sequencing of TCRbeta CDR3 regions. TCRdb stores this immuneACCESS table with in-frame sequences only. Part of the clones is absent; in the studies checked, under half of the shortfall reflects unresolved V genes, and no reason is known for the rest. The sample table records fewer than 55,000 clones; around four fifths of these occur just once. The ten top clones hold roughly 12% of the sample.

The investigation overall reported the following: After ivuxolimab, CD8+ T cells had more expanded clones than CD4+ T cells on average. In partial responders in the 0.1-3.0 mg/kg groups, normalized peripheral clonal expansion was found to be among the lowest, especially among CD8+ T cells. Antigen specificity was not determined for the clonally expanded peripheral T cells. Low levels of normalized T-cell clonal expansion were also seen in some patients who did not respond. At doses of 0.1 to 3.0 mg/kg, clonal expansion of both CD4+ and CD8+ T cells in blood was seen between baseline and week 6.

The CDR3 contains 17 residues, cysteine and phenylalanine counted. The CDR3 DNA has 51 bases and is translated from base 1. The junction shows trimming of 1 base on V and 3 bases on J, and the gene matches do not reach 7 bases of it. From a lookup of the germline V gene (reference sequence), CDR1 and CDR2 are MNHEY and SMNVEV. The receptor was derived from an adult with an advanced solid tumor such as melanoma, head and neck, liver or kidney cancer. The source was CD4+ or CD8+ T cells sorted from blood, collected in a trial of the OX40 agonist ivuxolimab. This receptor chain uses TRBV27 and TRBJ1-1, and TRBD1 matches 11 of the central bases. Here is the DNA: TGTGCCAGCAGTTTATATGGCTTGGGACAGGGGGACACTGAAGCTTTCTTT. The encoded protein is CASSLYGLGQGDTEAFF.